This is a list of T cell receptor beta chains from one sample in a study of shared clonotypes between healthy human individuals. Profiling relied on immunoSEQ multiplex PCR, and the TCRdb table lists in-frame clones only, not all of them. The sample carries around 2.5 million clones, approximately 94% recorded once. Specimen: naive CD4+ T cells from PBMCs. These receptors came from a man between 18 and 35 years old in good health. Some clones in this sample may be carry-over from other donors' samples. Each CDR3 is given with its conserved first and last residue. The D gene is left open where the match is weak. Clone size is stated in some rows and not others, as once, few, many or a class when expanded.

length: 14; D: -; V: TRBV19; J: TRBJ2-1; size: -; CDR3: CASSIGLGINEQFF; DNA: TGTGCCAGTAGTATAGGTCTAGGTATCAATGAGCAGTTCTTC
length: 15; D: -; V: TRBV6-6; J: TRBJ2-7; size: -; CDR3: CASSYLSGPLYEQYF; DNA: TGTGCCAGCAGTTACCTCTCAGGTCCACTTTACGAGCAGTACTTC
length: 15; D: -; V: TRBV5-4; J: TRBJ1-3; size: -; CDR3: CASTRQGGSGNTIYF; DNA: TGTGCCAGCACAAGGCAAGGGGGGAGTGGAAACACCATATATTTT
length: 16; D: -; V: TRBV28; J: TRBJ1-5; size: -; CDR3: CASSLARGNNNQPQHF; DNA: TGTGCCAGCAGTTTAGCCAGGGGAAATAACAATCAGCCCCAGCATTTT
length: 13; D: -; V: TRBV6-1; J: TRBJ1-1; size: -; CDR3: CATWTPFKTEAFF; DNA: TGTGCCACCTGGACCCCCTTTAAGACTGAAGCTTTCTTT
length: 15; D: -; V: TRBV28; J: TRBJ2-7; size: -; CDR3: CASSPLRDGTYEQYF; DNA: TGTGCCAGCAGTCCCCTCCGGGACGGCACCTACGAGCAGTACTTC
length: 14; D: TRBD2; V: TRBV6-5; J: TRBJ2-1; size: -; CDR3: CASRLAGYDNEQFF; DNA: TGTGCCAGCCGACTAGCGGGATACGACAATGAGCAGTTCTTC
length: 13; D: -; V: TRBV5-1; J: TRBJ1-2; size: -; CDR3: CASSFGGGYGYTF; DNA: TGCGCCAGCAGCTTTGGCGGGGGATATGGCTACACCTTC
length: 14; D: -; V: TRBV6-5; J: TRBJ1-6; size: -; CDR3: CASSYAVNYSPLHF; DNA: TGTGCCAGCAGTTACGCTGTAAATTATTCACCCCTCCACTTT
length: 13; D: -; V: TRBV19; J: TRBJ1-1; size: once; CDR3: CASSIVSNTEAFF; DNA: TGTGCCAGTAGTATAGTTTCGAACACTGAAGCTTTCTTT
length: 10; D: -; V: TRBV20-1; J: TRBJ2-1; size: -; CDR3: CSAMRGEQFF; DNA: TGCAGTGCTATGAGAGGTGAGCAGTTCTTC
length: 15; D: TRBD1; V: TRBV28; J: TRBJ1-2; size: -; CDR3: CASSLLQGAIYGYTF; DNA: TGTGCCAGCAGTTTACTTCAGGGGGCGATCTATGGCTACACCTTC
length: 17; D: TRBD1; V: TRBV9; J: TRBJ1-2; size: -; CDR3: CASSAQTGGRESYGYTF; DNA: TGTGCCAGCAGCGCTCAGACAGGGGGCAGAGAGAGCTATGGCTACACCTTC
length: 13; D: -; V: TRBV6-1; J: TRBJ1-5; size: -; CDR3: CASSGTGNQPQHF; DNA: TGTGCCAGCAGTGGAACAGGAAACCAGCCCCAGCATTTT
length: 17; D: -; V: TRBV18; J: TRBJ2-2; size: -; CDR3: CASSPLRGAQNTGELFF; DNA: TGTGCCAGCTCACCACTTAGGGGGGCCCAGAACACCGGGGAGCTGTTTTTT
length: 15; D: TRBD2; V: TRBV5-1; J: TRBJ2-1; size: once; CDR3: CASSLLGGRGDEQFF; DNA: TGCGCCAGCAGCCTGCTTGGCGGGAGGGGGGATGAGCAGTTCTTC
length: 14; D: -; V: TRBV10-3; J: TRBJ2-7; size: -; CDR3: CAISDSGHHYEQYF; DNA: TGTGCCATCAGTGATTCGGGACACCACTACGAGCAGTACTTC
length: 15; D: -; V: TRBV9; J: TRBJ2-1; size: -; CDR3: CASSLEGGKYNEQFF; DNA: TGTGCCAGCAGCCTAGAGGGGGGGAAATACAATGAGCAGTTCTTC
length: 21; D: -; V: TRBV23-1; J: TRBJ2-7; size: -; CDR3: CASSQPAGLPGQLGISYEQYF; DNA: TGCGCCAGCAGTCAACCAGCGGGTTTACCGGGACAGCTTGGAATATCCTACGAGCAGTACTTC
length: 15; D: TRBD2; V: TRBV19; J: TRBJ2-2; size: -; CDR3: CASSGASGTTGELFF; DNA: TGTGCCAGTAGTGGGGCTAGCGGGACCACCGGGGAGCTGTTTTTT
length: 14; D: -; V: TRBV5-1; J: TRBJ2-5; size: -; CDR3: CASSPRTDQETQYF; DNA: TGCGCCAGCAGCCCTCGAACAGACCAAGAGACCCAGTACTTC
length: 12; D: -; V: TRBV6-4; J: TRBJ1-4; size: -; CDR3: CASSPGSGKLFF; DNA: TGTGCCAGCAGTCCAGGATCGGGAAAACTGTTTTTT